This entry concerns a single T cell receptor (beta chain). Its antigen is unidentified. Measured with immunoSEQ multiplex PCR; TCRdb has only the in-frame clones, and not every one. Of some 84,000 clones in the sample, approximately 90% were seen once. The CDR3 spans 17 residues. CDR1 and CDR2 from the germline V gene are SGDLS and YYNGEE. V shed 0 bases and J 7 bases; nucleotides not matched to a gene: 12. This entry belongs to a study of OX40 agonist ivuxolimab in advanced cancers. Findings of the study overall: Relatively little clonal expansion, among the lowest observed, appeared in partial responders at 0.1-3.0 mg/kg. Undetermined was the antigen specificity of the expanded peripheral T cells.

Material: CD4+ or CD8+ T cells sorted from blood, obtained in a trial of the OX40 agonist ivuxolimab. The receptor's source is an adult with an advanced solid tumor such as melanoma, head and neck, liver or kidney cancer. The rearrangement uses TRBV9 and TRBJ2-2, with 7 nucleotides matching TRBD1. The CDR3 sequence is CASSVGTRGQGGGELFF. The DNA of the CDR3 is TGTGCCAGCAGCGTAGGAACAAGGGGGCAAGGAGGCGGGGAGCTGTTTTTT.